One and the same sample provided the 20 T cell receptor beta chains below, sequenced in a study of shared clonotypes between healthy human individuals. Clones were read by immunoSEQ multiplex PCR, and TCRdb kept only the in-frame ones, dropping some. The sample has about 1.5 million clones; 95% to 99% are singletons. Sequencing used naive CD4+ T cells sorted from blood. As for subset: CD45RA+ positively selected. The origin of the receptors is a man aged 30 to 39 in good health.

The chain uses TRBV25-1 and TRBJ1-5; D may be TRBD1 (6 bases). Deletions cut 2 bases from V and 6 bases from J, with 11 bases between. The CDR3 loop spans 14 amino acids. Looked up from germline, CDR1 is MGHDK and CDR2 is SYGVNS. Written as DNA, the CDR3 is TGTGCCAGCAGTGAAAGCAGGGGTGGTCAGCCCCAGCATTTT. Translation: CASSESRGGQPQHF.

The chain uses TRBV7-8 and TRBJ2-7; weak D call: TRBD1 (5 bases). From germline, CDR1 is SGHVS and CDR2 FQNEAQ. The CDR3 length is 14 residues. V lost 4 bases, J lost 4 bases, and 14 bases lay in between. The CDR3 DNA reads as TGTGCCAGCAGCTCAGGGCCACTGCAATACGAGCAGTACTTC. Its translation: CASSSGPLQYEQYF.

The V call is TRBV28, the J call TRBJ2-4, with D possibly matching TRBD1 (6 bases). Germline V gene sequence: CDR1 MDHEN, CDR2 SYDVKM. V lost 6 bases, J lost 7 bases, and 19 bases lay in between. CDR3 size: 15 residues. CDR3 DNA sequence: TGTGCCAGCAGGGAAAACGGCAGGGGCGTGAACATTCAGTACTTC. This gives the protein CASRENGRGVNIQYF.

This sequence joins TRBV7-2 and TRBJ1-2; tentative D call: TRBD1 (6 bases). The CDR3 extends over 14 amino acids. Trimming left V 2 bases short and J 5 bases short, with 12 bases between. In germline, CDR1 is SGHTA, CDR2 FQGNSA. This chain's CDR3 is CASSLSTGWYGYTF. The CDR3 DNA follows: TGTGCCAGCAGCTTAAGCACAGGGTGGTATGGCTACACCTTC.

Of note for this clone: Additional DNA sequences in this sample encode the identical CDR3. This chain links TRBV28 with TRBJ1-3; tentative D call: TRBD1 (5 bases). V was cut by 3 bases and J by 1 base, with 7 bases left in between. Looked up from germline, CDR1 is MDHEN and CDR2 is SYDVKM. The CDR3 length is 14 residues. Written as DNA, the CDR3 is TGTGCCAGCAGTTTTGGGGGATCTGGAAACACCATATATTTT. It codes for CASSFGGSGNTIYF.

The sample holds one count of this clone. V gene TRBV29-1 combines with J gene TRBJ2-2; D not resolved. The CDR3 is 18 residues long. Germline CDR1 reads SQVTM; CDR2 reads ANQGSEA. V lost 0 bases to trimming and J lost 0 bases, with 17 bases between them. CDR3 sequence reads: CSVEEEVNRFANTGELFF. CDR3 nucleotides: TGCAGCGTTGAAGAAGAAGTCAACCGATTCGCGAACACCGGGGAGCTGTTTTTT.

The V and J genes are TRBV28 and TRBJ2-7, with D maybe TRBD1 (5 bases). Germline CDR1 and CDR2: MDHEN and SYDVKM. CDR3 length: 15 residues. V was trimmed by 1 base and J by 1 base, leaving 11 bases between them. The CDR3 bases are TGTGCCAGCAGTTTATACAGGAGAGCGTCCTACGAGCAGTACTTC. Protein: CASSLYRRASYEQYF.

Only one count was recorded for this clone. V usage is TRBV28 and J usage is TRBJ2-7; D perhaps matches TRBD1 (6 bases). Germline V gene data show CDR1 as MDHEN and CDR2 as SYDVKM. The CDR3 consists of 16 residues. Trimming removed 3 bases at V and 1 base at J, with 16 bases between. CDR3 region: CASSFSWTARSYEQYF. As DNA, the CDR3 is TGTGCCAGCAGTTTCAGTTGGACAGCCCGGTCCTACGAGCAGTACTTC.

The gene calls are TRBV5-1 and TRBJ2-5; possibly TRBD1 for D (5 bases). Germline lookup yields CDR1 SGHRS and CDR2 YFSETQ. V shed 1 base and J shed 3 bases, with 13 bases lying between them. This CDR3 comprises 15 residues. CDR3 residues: CASSLTHRPEETQYF. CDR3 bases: TGCGCCAGCAGCTTGACCCACAGGCCTGAAGAGACCCAGTACTTC.

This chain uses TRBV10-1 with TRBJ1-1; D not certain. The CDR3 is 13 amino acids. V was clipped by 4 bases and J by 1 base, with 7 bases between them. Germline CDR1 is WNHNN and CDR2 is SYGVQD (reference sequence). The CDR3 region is CASSGAANTEAFF. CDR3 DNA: TGCGCCAGCAGTGGGGCAGCGAACACTGAAGCTTTCTTT.

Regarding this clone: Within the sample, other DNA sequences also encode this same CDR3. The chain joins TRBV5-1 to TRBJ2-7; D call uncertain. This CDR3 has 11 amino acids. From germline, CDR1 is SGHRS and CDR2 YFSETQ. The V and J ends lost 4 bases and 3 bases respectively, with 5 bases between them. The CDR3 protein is CASSGNYEQYF. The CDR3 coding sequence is TGCGCCAGCAGCGGGAACTACGAGCAGTACTTC.

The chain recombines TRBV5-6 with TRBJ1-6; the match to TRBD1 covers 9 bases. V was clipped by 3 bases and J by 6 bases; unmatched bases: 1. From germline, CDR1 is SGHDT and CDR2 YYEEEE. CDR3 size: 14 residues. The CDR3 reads CASSSDRGNSPLHF. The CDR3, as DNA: TGTGCCAGCAGCTCGGACAGGGGTAATTCACCCCTCCACTTT.

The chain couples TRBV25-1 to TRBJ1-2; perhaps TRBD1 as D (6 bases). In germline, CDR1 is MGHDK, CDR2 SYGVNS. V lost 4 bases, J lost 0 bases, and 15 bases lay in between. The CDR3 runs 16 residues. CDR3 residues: CASSVGGALANYGYTF. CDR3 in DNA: TGTGCCAGCAGTGTTGGGGGGGCACTCGCTAACTATGGCTACACCTTC.

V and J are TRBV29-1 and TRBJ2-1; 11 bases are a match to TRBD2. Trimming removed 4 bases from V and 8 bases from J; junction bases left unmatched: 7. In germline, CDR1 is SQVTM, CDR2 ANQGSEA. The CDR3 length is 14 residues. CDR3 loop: CSVVELAGVHEQFF. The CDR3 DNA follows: TGCAGCGTTGTCGAACTAGCGGGAGTCCATGAGCAGTTCTTC.

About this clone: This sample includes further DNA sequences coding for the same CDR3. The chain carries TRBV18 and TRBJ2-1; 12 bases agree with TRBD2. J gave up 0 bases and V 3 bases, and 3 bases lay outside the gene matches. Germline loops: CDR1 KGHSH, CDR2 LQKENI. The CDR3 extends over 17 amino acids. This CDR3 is CASSPLAGGSSYNEQFF. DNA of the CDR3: TGTGCCAGCTCACCGCTAGCGGGAGGGAGCTCCTACAATGAGCAGTTCTTC.

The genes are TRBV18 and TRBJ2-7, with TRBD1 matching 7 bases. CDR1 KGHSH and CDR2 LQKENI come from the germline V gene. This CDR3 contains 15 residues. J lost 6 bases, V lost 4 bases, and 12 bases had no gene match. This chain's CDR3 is CASSLPTGNRVEQYF. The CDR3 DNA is TGTGCCAGCTCACTGCCGACAGGGAATCGCGTCGAGCAGTACTTC.

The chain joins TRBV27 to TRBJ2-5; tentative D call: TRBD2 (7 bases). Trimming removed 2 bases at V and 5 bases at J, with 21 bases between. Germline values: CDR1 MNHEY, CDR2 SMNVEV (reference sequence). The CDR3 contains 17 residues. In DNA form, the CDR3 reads TGTGCCAGCAGTTTAAGGAGTGGAGGGGGGGTTGGGGAGACCCAGTACTTC. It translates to CASSLRSGGGVGETQYF.

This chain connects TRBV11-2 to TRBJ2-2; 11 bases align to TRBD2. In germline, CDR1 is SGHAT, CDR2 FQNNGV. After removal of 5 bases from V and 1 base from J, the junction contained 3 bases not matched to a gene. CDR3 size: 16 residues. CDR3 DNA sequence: TGTGCCAGCAGCCCCGGACTAGCGGGGAACACCGGGGAGCTGTTTTTT. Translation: CASSPGLAGNTGELFF.

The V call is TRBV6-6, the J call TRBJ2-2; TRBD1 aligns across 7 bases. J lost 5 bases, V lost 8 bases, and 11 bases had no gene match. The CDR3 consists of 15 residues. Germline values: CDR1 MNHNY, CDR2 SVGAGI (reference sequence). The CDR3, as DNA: TGTGCCAGCGCGAGTGGCAGGGGGACAACCGGGGAGCTGTTTTTT. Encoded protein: CASASGRGTTGELFF.

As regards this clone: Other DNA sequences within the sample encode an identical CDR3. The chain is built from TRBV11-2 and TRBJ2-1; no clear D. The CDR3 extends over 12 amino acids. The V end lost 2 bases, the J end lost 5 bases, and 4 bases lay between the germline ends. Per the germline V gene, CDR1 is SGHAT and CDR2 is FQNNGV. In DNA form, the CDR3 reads TGTGCCAGCAGCTTACGGGACAATGAGCAGTTCTTC. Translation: CASSLRDNEQFF.